This T cell receptor beta chain comes out of a study of T-cell reconstitution after alpha-beta-depleted transplantation in children. Unique molecular identifiers were used to barcode this TCRbeta library. Each CDR3 protein gets one entry after TCRdb re-called the PCR reads with MiXCR. The table has approximately 520,000 distinct CDR3 sequences, approximately 32% seen once. This clonotype was seen a few times. Germline lookup yields CDR1 MNHNS and CDR2 SASEGT. The CDR3 contains 13 residues. Trimming stripped 2 bases from V and 6 bases from J, with 9 bases between. The source of this sequence is a human donor who donated a stem cell graft to a child with aplastic anemia. The source was PBMCs from the stem cell graft donor, collected from the stem cell graft. The chain is built from TRBV6-1 and TRBJ2-3; a possible D gene is TRBD1 (5 bases). The CDR3 region is CASSEPRVDTQYF. The CDR3 nucleotides are TGTGCCAGCAGTGAACCCAGGGTTGATACGCAGTATTTT.